This T cell receptor (beta chain) originates from a study of CD8 T cells in ankylosing spondylitis. In TCRdb, the 5' RACE reads were re-called with MiXCR into one record per CDR3 protein. The sample lists under 250,000 distinct CDR3 sequences; under 30% were seen once. This CDR3 is built from 12 residues. V lost 2 bases and J lost 6, with 10 bases in between. Germline lookup yields CDR1 DFQATT and CDR2 SNEGSKA (reference sequence). The genes are TRBV20-1 and TRBJ1-1; D is uncertain. Sample: blood, either unsorted or a sorted T cell fraction (not recorded which). The clonotype was recovered from a male donor with ankylosing spondylitis or in good health (not recorded which). The CDR3, as DNA: TGCAGTGCTAGAATCTCCCAAGCTGAAGCTTTCTTT. Amino acids: CSARISQAEAFF.